Below, 27 T cell receptor beta chains from the same sample are listed, as sequenced in a study of blood T cell repertoires in COVID-19. Some clones are missing from TCRdb's copy, which holds only in-frame ones; the method was immunoSEQ multiplex PCR. The sample holds fewer than 150,000 clones, around 82% seen once. Sequencing used peripheral blood. All receptors derive from a young woman who had recovered from COVID-19.

J is TRBJ2-5 and V is TRBV6-5, with D tentatively TRBD1 (5 bases). CDR1 and CDR2 (germline): MNHEY, SVGAGI. The V end lost 6 bases, the J end lost 7 bases, and 15 bases lay between the germline ends. This CDR3 has 13 residues. The CDR3 DNA is TGTGCCAGCAGCCTTGGGGCAGTCAGGACCCAGTACTTC. Its protein product is CASSLGAVRTQYF.

This chain links TRBV30 with TRBJ1-3; TRBD1 aligns across 12 bases. The CDR3 sequence is 18 residues long. The J segment lost 1 base and the V segment lost 2 bases, leaving 9 bases of the junction unmatched. In germline, CDR1 is GTSNPN, CDR2 SVGIG (reference sequence). The CDR3 spells CAWSQGDRGRISGNTIYF. The CDR3 DNA is TGTGCCTGGAGTCAAGGGGACAGGGGGCGGATTTCTGGAAACACCATATATTTT.

V gene TRBV29-1 combines with J gene TRBJ2-7; 10 bases match TRBD1. Unmatched junction bases numbered 5, after V lost 5 bases and J lost 1 base. Looked up from germline, CDR1 is SQVTM and CDR2 is ANQGSEA. This CDR3 contains 14 residues. The DNA of the CDR3 is TGCAGCGTTACGGACAGGGGGGTTTCCTACGAGCAGTACTTC. Translating gives CSVTDRGVSYEQYF.

The chain links TRBV7-2 to TRBJ1-4; D unresolved. The CDR3 is 13 amino acids. The germline CDR1 and CDR2 sequences are SGHTA and FQGNSA. V was cut by 2 bases and J by 6 bases, with 7 bases left in between. The CDR3 DNA follows: TGTGCCAGCAGCTTAAACCACTATGAAAAACTGTTTTTT. Its protein product is CASSLNHYEKLFF.

This rearrangement joins TRBV10-2 to TRBJ2-1; D is possibly TRBD2 (5 bases). The CDR3 sequence is 13 residues long. V lost 7 bases and J lost 2, with 9 bases in between. Germline loops: CDR1 WSHSY, CDR2 SAAADI. Here the CDR3 reads CASKERTYNEQFF. The DNA for the CDR3 is TGCGCCAGCAAGGAGCGGACCTACAATGAGCAGTTCTTC.

This rearrangement joins TRBV7-9 to TRBJ2-1; D may be TRBD2 (6 bases). Germline V gives CDR1 SEHNR, CDR2 FQNEAQ (reference sequence). Trimming pared 2 bases from V and 9 bases from J, leaving 8 bases between. The CDR3 loop spans 12 amino acids. In nucleotides, the CDR3 is TGTGCCAGCAGCTTAATCGGGGGTGAGCAGTTCTTC. This encodes CASSLIGGEQFF. Variable domain in full (rest from reference TRBV7-9 and TRBJ2-1): DTGVSQNPRHKITKRGQNVTFRCDPISEHNRLYWYRQTLGQGPEFLTYFQNEAQLEKSRLLSDRFSAERPKGSFSTLEIQRTEQGDSAMYLCASSLIGGEQFFGPGTRLTVL.

The chain uses TRBV7-9 and TRBJ2-1; TRBD1 might be the D (5 bases). Trimming stripped 3 bases from V and 7 bases from J, with 13 bases between. Germline values: CDR1 SEHNR, CDR2 FQNEAQ (reference sequence). The CDR3 totals 14 residues. In DNA form, the CDR3 reads TGTGCCAGCAGCTTCACGCAGGGAATGAATGAGCAGTTCTTC. Its protein product is CASSFTQGMNEQFF.

The CDR3 DNA reads as TGTGCCACCAGCAGAGATCGAGTAACTAACTATGGCTACACCTTC. Its translation: CATSRDRVTNYGYTF. J is TRBJ1-2 and V is TRBV15; D is unclear. The CDR3 runs to 15 residues. Germline V gene data show CDR1 as LNHNV and CDR2 as YYDKDF (reference sequence). V gave up 0 bases and J gave up 0 bases, with 8 bases separating them.

The rearrangement links TRBV7-3 to TRBJ2-1, with TRBD1 matching over 9 bases. The trim removed 4 bases at V and 7 bases at J, leaving 11 bases unmatched. From germline, CDR1 is SGHTA and CDR2 FQGTGA. The CDR3 runs to 16 residues. CDR3 in amino acids: CASSSGGQGEKNEQFF. DNA for the CDR3: TGTGCCAGCAGCTCCGGGGGACAGGGTGAGAAAAATGAGCAGTTCTTC.

The J gene is TRBJ2-7, the V gene TRBV7-9, with a weak D call TRBD2 (5 bases). CDR3 length: 15 amino acids. Germline V lookup: CDR1 SEHNR, CDR2 FQNEAQ (reference sequence). Trimming shortened V by 5 bases and J by 5 bases, and 19 bases separated the two germline ends. As DNA, the CDR3 is TGTGCCAGCAGCAAGGAGAGGGCTAGTTTCCACGAGCAGTACTTC. Protein: CASSKERASFHEQYF.

In nucleotides, the CDR3 is TGTGCCAGCAGTTCCCACAGGGTTTCTAATGAAAAACTGTTTTTT. Amino acid sequence: CASSSHRVSNEKLFF. The chain links TRBV27 to TRBJ1-4, with D maybe TRBD1 (6 bases). V lost 4 bases and J 3 bases, leaving 12 bases between the germline ends. CDR1 is MNHEY and CDR2 is SMNVEV in the germline V gene (reference sequence). The CDR3 is 15 amino acids.

The genes are TRBV6-5 and TRBJ1-4, with a weak D call TRBD1 (5 bases). The CDR3 spans 15 residues. CDR1 is MNHEY and CDR2 is SVGAGI in the germline V gene. Trimming shortened V by 2 bases and J by 3 bases, and 10 bases separated the two germline ends. The CDR3 nucleotides are TGTGCCAGCAGTTACGATCGGGGGGCTAATGAAAAACTGTTTTTT. This codes for CASSYDRGANEKLFF.

This chain uses TRBV6-1 with TRBJ2-2; D is undetermined. This CDR3 comprises 17 residues. CDR1 is MNHNS, CDR2 SASEGT, per germline. Trimming removed 2 bases from V and 0 bases from J, with 13 bases in between. The CDR3 DNA reads TGTGCCAGCAGTGAATCGTTGTCCGGTCCGAACACCGGGGAGCTGTTTTTT. Residues: CASSESLSGPNTGELFF.

This clone was seen a handful of times. V is TRBV10-2 and J is TRBJ2-3, with 7 bases fitting TRBD2. J lost 2 bases, V lost 5 bases, and 4 bases had no gene match. Germline loops: CDR1 WSHSY, CDR2 SAAADI. The CDR3 contains 14 residues. As DNA, the CDR3 is TGCGCCAGCAGTTCTAGCGGCCCCACAGATACGCAGTATTTT. It translates to CASSSSGPTDTQYF.

This chain uses TRBV5-1 with TRBJ1-1, with D perhaps TRBD1 (6 bases). Germline CDR1 and CDR2: SGHRS and YFSETQ. V was shortened by 4 bases and J by 4 bases, with 20 bases between the two germline ends. There are 16 residues in the CDR3. CDR3 protein: CASSRALQGSGTEAFF. As DNA, the CDR3 is TGCGCCAGCAGCCGAGCCTTACAGGGATCGGGCACTGAAGCTTTCTTT.

V is TRBV27 and J is TRBJ2-1, with 9 nucleotides matching TRBD1. The CDR3 covers 13 residues. The junction had 4 bases not matched to a gene; V was cut back by 4 bases and J by 9 bases. Per germline, CDR1 MNHEY and CDR2 SMNVEV (reference sequence). In nucleotides, the CDR3 is TGTGCCAGCAGTTACAGGGGGCGAGGTGAGCAGTTCTTC. It codes for CASSYRGRGEQFF.

The chain combines TRBV11-3 with TRBJ2-3; 8 bases are shared with TRBD1. The CDR3 length is 14 residues. The V segment lost 5 bases and the J segment 3 bases; nucleotides outside the gene matches: 4. CDR1 and CDR2 from the germline V gene are SGHNT and YENEEA. The CDR3 nucleotides are TGTGCCAGCAGCCACCGACAGGGGACAGATACGCAGTATTTT. The encoded protein is CASSHRQGTDTQYF.

CDR3 protein: CASRAREYNEQFF. The DNA for the CDR3 is TGTGCCAGCAGGGCGCGGGAGTACAATGAGCAGTTCTTC. The chain links TRBV6-5 to TRBJ2-1; 7 nucleotides match TRBD2. Looked up from germline, CDR1 is MNHEY and CDR2 is SVGAGI. There are 13 residues in the CDR3. After removal of 6 bases from V and 4 bases from J, the junction contained 3 bases not matched to a gene.

This sequence joins TRBV19 and TRBJ2-3; 7 bases match TRBD1. CDR1 LNHDA and CDR2 SQIVND come from the germline V gene (reference sequence). The length of the CDR3 is 14 residues. V lost 7 bases to trimming and J lost 2 bases; unmatched junction nucleotides: 6. CDR3: CASKRQGTTDTQYF. As DNA, the CDR3 is TGTGCCAGTAAAAGACAGGGAACCACAGATACGCAGTATTTT.

This clone occurred once. V gene TRBV13 combines with J gene TRBJ1-4; TRBD1 agrees at 7 bases. V lost 5 bases, J lost 7 bases, and 7 bases stayed unmatched. The CDR3 is made up of 14 amino acids. CDR1 and CDR2 from the germline V gene are PRHDT and FYEKMQ (reference sequence). For the CDR3, the DNA is TGTGCCAGCAGCCGAGGGGGCGCCGGTGAAAAACTGTTTTTT. It translates to CASSRGGAGEKLFF.

The chain combines TRBV9 with TRBJ2-3, with a weak D call TRBD2 (6 bases). The CDR3 loop spans 14 amino acids. V was shortened by 4 bases and J by 1 base, with 10 bases between the two germline ends. Germline assignment: CDR1 SGDLS and CDR2 YYNGEE. This CDR3 is CASSRGLGTDTQYF. CDR3 sequence (DNA): TGTGCCAGCAGCAGGGGACTCGGCACAGATACGCAGTATTTT.

V and J are TRBV2 and TRBJ2-1, with D perhaps matching TRBD1 (5 bases). V gave up 4 bases and J gave up 4 bases, with 20 bases separating them. Germline V CDR1 and CDR2: SNHLY, FYNNEI. The CDR3 has 17 amino acids. The CDR3 loop is CASSGLKGVQTYNEQFF. DNA for the CDR3: TGTGCCAGCAGTGGCCTTAAAGGGGTACAAACTTACAATGAGCAGTTCTTC.

V and J are TRBV9 and TRBJ2-1; D may be TRBD1 (6 bases). Germline loops: CDR1 SGDLS, CDR2 YYNGEE. V gave up 2 bases and J gave up 3 bases, with 12 bases separating them. The CDR3 covers 15 residues. The CDR3 DNA follows: TGTGCCAGCAGCGTGGGGGCGACAGGCTACAATGAGCAGTTCTTC. Translating it yields CASSVGATGYNEQFF.

The V gene is TRBV11-2, the J gene TRBJ2-5, with 9 bases that match TRBD1. From germline, CDR1 is SGHAT and CDR2 FQNNGV. The CDR3 covers 16 residues. J gave up 5 bases and V 5 bases, and 12 bases lay outside the gene matches. The CDR3 DNA follows: TGTGCCAGCAGCGTAACACAGGGGGCTGCAGCGGAGACCCAGTACTTC. Translating gives CASSVTQGAAAETQYF.

The chain employs TRBV29-1 and TRBJ2-1; 12 positions match TRBD2. The junction had 12 bases not matched to a gene; V was cut back by 0 bases and J by 0 bases. Germline V gives CDR1 SQVTM, CDR2 ANQGSEA. The CDR3 runs to 20 residues. The CDR3 sequence: CSVEDIPTSGSANSYNEQFF. CDR3 nucleotides: TGCAGCGTTGAAGATATCCCGACTAGCGGGAGTGCCAACTCCTACAATGAGCAGTTCTTC.

The chain couples TRBV6-1 to TRBJ2-7; 10 nucleotides align to TRBD2. V lost 2 bases and J lost 6; bases outside the gene matches: 7. The germline CDR1 and CDR2 sequences are MNHNS and SASEGT. This CDR3 region has 15 residues. CDR3 region: CASSEFPSGRSEQYF. The CDR3, as DNA: TGTGCCAGCAGTGAATTTCCTAGCGGGAGATCCGAGCAGTACTTC.

V is TRBV9 and J is TRBJ2-1; a possible D gene is TRBD2 (6 bases). V shed 3 bases and J shed 12 bases, with 22 bases lying between them. Germline CDR1 is SGDLS and CDR2 is YYNGEE. This CDR3 has 15 amino acids. This CDR3 is CASSARDSGNVVQFF. The CDR3 DNA reads TGTGCCAGCAGCGCACGGGACTCTGGGAATGTTGTGCAGTTCTTC.